A selection of T cell receptor beta chains follows, all from one sample in a study of blood T cell repertoires in COVID-19. Libraries were prepared by immunoSEQ multiplex PCR; TCRdb keeps only in-frame clonotypes and omits some of them. The data contain fewer than 250,000 clones, over 80% of them seen just once; the ten biggest clones take up more than 3%. Input material: PBMCs or T cells enriched from blood (not recorded which). The receptors here all came from a woman aged 25 to 45 who had been exposed to COVID-19. CDR3s include the opening cysteine and the closing phenylalanine or tryptophan. D genes are given only for firm matches. Rows give clone size only sometimes, using once, few, many, or a class for an expanded clone.

j_call clone_size v_call d_call cdr3_nt cdr3_aa
TRBJ1-5 NA TRBV5-1 NA TGCGCCAGCAGCTTGATGGGAGGGGATAATCAGCCCCAGCATTTT CASSLMGGDNQPQHF
TRBJ1-2 NA TRBV7-9 TRBD1 TGTGCCAGCAGCTTAGGCCAGGGGGCTGGTGGCTACACCTTC CASSLGQGAGGYTF
TRBJ2-7 NA TRBV4-1 TRBD1 TGCGCCAGCAGCCCAGGACAGGGTGAGACCTACGAGCAGTACTTC CASSPGQGETYEQYF
TRBJ1-2 NA TRBV3-1/TRBV3-2 NA TGTGCCAGCAGCCGACAGGCGTTGGGCTACACCTTC CASSRQALGYTF
TRBJ2-3 few TRBV7-3 NA TGTGCCAGCAGCTTATCCCGGGGGGATACGCAGTATTTT CASSLSRGDTQYF
TRBJ1-6 NA TRBV25-1 NA TGTGCCAGCAGTTTATCCACTATTAGCTCCTATAATTCACCCCTCCACTTT CASSLSTISSYNSPLHF
TRBJ1-2 NA TRBV30 TRBD1 TGTGCCTGGCGCCTAGGACAGGGAGGCCGCGGCTACACCTTC CAWRLGQGGRGYTF
TRBJ2-1 few TRBV6-2/TRBV6-3 TRBD2 TGTGCCAGCAGCCTGACTAGCAGCTCCTACAATGAGCAGTTCTTC CASSLTSSSYNEQFF
TRBJ2-1 NA TRBV15 TRBD2 TGTGCCACCAGCAGAGAGGGCGGGAGGGGCTACAATGAGCAGTTCTTC CATSREGGRGYNEQFF
TRBJ1-5 once TRBV5-1 NA TGCGCCAGCAGCTTGGGAGGAGTTAGCAATCAGCCCCAGCATTTT CASSLGGVSNQPQHF
TRBJ2-4 NA TRBV6-5 TRBD1 TGTGCCAGCAGCACGCCGGGACAGGGAGTTCACATTCAGTACTTC CASSTPGQGVHIQYF
TRBJ1-4 once TRBV7-9 TRBD1 TGTGCCAGCAGCTTGGACAGGGCAACTAATGAAAAACTGTTTTTT CASSLDRATNEKLFF
TRBJ2-4 once TRBV5-3 TRBD1 TGTGCCAGAAGCTCTCAGGGGGCTGGGGCCAAAAACATTCAGTACTTC CARSSQGAGAKNIQYF
TRBJ2-1 NA TRBV2 NA TGTGCCAGCAGTGGTTTGGGGCACAATGAGCAGTTCTTC CASSGLGHNEQFF
TRBJ1-4 NA TRBV28 NA TGTGCCAGCAGTTATCCGACCCATCGGGGGGATTCCACCGAAAAACTGTTTTTT CASSYPTHRGDSTEKLFF
TRBJ2-1 NA TRBV5-1 NA TGCGCCAGCAGCCCCGGACTGGCTTTAAGGGATGAGCAGTTCTTC CASSPGLALRDEQFF
TRBJ1-3 NA TRBV5-1 NA TGCGCCAGCAGCTTGGCAGGGGTTGGAAACACCATATATTTT CASSLAGVGNTIYF
TRBJ2-5 NA TRBV27 NA TGTGCCAGCAGTTTATTGGGGCGCGGAGAGACCCAGTACTTC CASSLLGRGETQYF
TRBJ1-4 NA TRBV2 NA TGTGCCAGCAGTGGGCGGGGAAATGAAAAACTGTTTTTT CASSGRGNEKLFF
TRBJ1-3 NA TRBV30 TRBD1 TGTGCCTGCACACAGGGGACCTCTGGAAACACCATATATTTT CACTQGTSGNTIYF
TRBJ1-5 NA TRBV6-5 NA TGTGCCAGCGCTGACAGGACAAATCAGCCCCAGCATTTT CASADRTNQPQHF
TRBJ1-1 NA TRBV11-3 NA TGTGCCAGCAGCTTAGGAGTCGAGGGGGTGAACACTGAAGCTTTCTTT CASSLGVEGVNTEAFF
TRBJ1-6 NA TRBV21-1 NA TGTGCCAGCAGCAAAGACTGGACAAGCTGGAATTCACCCCTCCACTTT CASSKDWTSWNSPLHF
TRBJ1-4 NA TRBV28 NA TGTGCCAGCAGTCCCCCCCGGGGACACGGGCGCGAAAAACTGTTTTTT CASSPPRGHGREKLFF